This T cell receptor beta chain was identified in a study of blood T cell repertoires in COVID-19. Per the authors' pipeline: Nucleated cell number was recorded as an estimate derived from reference gene primer amplification. Sequencing used immunoSEQ multiplex PCR; TCRdb keeps in-frame clones, though not all of them. D and trimming come from the DNA, and the V and J calls and clone size come from that table. The repertoire holds roughly 130,000 clones, approximately 90% seen once, with less than 5% in the top ten. CDR1 is SNHLY and CDR2 is FYNNEI in the germline V gene. The V and J ends lost 4 bases and 7 bases, in that order; junction bases with no gene match: 10. CDR3 length: 16 residues.

Sequenced input: peripheral blood. This sequence originates from a man in his forties with acute or convalescent COVID-19. V is TRBV2 and J is TRBJ1-6; TRBD1 aligns across 7 bases. The CDR3 DNA sequence: TGTGCCAGCAGTGGCCTCAGACAGGGTGGAAATTCACCCCTCCACTTT. As protein: CASSGLRQGGNSPLHF. The variable domain in full, completed from reference TRBV2 and TRBJ1-6, reads EPEVTQTPSHQVTQMGQEVILRCVPISNHLYFYWYRQILGQKVEFLVSFYNNEISEKSEIFDDQFSVERPDGSNFTLKIRSTKLEDSAMYFCASSGLRQGGNSPLHFGNGTRLTVT.